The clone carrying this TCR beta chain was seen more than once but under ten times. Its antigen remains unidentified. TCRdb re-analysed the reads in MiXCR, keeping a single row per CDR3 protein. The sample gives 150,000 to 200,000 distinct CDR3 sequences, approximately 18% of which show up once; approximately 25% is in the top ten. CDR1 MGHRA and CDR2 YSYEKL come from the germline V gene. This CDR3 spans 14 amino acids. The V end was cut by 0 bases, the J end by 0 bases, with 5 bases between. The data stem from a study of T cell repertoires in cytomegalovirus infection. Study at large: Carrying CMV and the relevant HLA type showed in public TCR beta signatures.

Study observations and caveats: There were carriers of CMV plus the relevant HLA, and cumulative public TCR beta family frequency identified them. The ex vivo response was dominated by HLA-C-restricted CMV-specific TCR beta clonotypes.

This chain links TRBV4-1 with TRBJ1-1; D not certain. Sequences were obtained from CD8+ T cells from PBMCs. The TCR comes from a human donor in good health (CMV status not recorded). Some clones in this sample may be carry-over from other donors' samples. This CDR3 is CASSQELMNTEAFF. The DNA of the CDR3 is TGCGCCAGCAGCCAAGAACTGATGAACACTGAAGCTTTCTTT.